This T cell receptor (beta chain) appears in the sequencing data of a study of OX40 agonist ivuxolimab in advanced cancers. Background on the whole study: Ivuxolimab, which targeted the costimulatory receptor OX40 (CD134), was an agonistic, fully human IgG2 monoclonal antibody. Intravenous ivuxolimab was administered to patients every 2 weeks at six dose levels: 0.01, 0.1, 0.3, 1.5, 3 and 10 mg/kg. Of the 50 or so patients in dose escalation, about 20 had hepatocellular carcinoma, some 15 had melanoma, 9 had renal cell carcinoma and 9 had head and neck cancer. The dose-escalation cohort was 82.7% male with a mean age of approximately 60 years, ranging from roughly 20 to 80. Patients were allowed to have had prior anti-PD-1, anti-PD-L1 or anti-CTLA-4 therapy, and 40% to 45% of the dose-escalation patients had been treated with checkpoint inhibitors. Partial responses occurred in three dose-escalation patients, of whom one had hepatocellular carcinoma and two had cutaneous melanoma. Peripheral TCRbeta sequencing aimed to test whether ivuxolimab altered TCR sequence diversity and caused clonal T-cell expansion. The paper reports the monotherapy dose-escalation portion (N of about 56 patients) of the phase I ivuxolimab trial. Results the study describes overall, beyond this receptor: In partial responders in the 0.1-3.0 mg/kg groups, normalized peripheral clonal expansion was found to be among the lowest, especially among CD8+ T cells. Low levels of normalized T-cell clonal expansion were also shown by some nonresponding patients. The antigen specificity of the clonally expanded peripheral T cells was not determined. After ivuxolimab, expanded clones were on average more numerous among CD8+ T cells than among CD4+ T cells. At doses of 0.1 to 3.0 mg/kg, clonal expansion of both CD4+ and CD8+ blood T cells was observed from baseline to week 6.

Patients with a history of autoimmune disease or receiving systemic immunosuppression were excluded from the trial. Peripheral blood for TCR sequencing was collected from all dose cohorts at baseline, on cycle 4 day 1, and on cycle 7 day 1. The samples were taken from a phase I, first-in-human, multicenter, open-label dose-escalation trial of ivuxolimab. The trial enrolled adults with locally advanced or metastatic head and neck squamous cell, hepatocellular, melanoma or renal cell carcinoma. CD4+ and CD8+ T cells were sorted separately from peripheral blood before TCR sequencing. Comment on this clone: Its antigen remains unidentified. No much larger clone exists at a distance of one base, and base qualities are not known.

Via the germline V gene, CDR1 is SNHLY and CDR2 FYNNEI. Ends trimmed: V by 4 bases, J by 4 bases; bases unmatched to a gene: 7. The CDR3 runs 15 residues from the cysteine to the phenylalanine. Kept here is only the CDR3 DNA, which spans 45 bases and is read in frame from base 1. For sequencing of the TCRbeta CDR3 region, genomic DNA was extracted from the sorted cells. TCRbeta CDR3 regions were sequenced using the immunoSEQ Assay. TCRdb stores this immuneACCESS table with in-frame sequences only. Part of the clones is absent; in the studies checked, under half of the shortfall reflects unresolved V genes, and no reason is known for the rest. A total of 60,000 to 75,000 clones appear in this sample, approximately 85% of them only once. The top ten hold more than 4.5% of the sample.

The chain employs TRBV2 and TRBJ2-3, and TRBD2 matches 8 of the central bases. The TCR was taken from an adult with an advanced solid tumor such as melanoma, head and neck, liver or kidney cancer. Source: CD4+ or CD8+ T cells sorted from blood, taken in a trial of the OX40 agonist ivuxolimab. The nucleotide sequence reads TGTGCCAGCAGTGGGCTAGCGGGTAACTCAGATACGCAGTATTTT. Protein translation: CASSGLAGNSDTQYF.